This TCR beta chain was sequenced during a study of identical twins' blood T cells. Notes on the study in general: Twins reportedly had markedly more similar V usage than unrelated donors, even among out-of-frame TCRbeta clonotypes.

This clonotype turned up a few times. The target antigen is unknown. One entry per CDR3 protein, called by TCRdb with MiXCR from the 5' RACE reads. This table holds hundreds of thousands of distinct CDR3 sequences, over 25% found once. The clonotype comes from a woman between 18 and 50 years old in good health. Sample: PBMCs.

The DNA for the CDR3 is TGCAGTGCTAGAGAGCAGGGGGGCGCTTTCTTT. Translating gives CSAREQGGAFF. This chain joins TRBV20-1 and TRBJ1-1, with 7 bases fitting TRBD1. CDR3 size: 11 residues. V trimming: 0 bases; J trimming: 11 bases; junction bases outside the gene matches: 3. Per the germline V gene, CDR1 is DFQATT and CDR2 is SNEGSKA (reference sequence).